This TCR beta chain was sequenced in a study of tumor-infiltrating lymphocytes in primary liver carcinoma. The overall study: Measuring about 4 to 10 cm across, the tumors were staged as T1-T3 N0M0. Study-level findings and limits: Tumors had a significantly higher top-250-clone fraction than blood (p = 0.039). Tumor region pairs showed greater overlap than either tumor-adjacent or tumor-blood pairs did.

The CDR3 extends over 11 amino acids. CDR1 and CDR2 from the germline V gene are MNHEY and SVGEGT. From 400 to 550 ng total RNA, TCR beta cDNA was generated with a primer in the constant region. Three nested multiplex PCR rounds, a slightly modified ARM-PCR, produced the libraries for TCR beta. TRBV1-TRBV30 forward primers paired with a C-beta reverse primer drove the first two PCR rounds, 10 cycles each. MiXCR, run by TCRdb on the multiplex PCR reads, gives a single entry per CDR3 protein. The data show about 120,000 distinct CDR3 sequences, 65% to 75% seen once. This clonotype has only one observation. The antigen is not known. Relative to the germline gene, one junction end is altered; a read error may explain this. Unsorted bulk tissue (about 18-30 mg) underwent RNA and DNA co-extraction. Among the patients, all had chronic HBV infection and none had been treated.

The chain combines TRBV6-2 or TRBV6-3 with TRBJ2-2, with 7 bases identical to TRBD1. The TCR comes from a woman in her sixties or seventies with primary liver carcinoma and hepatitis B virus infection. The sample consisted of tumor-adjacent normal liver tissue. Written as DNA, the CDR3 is TGTGCCAGCAGTTACACAGGGGAGCTGCTTTTT. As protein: CASSYTGELLF.